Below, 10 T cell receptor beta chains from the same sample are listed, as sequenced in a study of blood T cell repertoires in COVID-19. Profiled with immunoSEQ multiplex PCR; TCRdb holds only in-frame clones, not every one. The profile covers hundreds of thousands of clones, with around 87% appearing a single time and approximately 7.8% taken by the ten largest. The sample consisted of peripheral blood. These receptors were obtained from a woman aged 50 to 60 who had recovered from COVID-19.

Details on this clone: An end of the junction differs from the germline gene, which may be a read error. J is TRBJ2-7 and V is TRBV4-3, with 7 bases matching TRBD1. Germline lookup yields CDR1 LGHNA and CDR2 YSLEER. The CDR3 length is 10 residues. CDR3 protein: CASSQGQGNF. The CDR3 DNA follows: TGCGCCAGCAGCCAAGGACAGGGTAACTTC.

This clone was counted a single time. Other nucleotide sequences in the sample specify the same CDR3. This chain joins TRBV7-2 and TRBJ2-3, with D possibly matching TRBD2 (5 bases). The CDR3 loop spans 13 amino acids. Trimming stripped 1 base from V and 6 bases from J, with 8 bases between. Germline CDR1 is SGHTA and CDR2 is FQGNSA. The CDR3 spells CASSLGRGDTQYF. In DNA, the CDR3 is TGTGCCAGCAGCTTAGGGCGAGGGGATACGCAGTATTTT.

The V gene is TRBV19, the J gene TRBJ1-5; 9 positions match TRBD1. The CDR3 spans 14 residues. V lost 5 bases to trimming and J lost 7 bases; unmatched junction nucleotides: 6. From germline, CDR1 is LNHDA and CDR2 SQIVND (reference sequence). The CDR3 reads CASSVTGGAQPQHF. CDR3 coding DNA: TGTGCCAGTAGTGTCACAGGGGGCGCGCAGCCCCAGCATTTT.

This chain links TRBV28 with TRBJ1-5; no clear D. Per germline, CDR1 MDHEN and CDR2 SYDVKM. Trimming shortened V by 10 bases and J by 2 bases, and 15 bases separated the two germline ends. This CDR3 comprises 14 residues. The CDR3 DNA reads TGTGCCACCGATGACCCCCGGGGCAATCAGCCCCAGCATTTT. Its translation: CATDDPRGNQPQHF.

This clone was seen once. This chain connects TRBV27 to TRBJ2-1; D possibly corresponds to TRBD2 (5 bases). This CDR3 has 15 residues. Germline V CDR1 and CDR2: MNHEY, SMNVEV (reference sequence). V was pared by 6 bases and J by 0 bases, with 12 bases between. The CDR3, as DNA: TGTGCCAGCAGCCTTAGCGATAACTCCTACAATGAGCAGTTCTTC. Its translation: CASSLSDNSYNEQFF.

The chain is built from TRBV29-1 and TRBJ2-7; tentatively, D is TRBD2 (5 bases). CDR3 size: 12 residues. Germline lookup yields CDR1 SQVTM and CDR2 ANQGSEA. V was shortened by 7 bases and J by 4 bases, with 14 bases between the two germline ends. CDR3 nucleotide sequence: TGCAGCGCAACGGATTCGGGGTACGAGCAGTACTTC. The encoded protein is CSATDSGYEQYF.

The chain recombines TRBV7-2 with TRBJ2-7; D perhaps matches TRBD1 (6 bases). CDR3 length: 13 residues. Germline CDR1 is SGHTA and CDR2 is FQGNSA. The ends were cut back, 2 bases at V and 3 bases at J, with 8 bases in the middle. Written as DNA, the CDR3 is TGTGCCAGCAGCTTAAAAGGGGGCTACGAGCAGTACTTC. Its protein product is CASSLKGGYEQYF.

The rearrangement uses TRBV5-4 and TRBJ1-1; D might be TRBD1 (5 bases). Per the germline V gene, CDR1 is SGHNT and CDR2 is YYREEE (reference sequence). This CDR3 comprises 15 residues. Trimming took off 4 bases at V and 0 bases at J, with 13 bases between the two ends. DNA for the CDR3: TGTGCCAGCAGCCAAGGGGCGGAGTTGAACACTGAAGCTTTCTTT. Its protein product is CASSQGAELNTEAFF.

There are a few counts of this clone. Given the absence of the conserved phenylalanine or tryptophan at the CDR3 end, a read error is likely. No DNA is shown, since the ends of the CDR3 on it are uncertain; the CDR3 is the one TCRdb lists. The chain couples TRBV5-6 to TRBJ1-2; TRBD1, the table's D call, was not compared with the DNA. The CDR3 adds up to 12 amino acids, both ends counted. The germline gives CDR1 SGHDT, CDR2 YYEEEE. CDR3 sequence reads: CASSHRDRGLGI.

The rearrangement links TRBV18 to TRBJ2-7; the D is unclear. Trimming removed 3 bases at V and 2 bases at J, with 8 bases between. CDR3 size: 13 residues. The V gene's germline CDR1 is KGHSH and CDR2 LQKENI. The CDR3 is CASSPQDTYEQYF. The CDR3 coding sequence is TGTGCCAGCTCACCGCAAGACACCTACGAGCAGTACTTC. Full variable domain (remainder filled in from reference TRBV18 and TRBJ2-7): NAGVMQNPRHLVRRRGQEARLRCSPMKGHSHVYWYRQLPEEGLKFMVYLQKENIIDESGMPKERFSAEFPKEGPSILRIQQVVRGDSAAYFCASSPQDTYEQYFGPGTRLTVT.